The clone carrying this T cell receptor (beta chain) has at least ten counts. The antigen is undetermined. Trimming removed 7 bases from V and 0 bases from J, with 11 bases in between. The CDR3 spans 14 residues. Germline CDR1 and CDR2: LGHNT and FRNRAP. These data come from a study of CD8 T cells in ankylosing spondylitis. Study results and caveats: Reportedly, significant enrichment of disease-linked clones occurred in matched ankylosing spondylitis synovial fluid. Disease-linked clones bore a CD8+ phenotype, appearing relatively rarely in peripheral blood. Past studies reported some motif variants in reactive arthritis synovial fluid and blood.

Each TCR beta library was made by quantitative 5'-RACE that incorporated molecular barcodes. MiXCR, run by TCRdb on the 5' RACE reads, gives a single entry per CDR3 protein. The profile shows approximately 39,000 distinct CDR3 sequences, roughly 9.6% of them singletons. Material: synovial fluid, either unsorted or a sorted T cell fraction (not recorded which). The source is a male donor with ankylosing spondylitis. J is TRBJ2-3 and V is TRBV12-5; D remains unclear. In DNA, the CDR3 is TGTGCTAGTGCCGACGGGCCTAGCACAGATACGCAGTATTTT. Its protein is CASADGPSTDTQYF.